This T cell receptor beta chain was captured in a study of shared T cell receptors in the human thymus. Some clones are missing from TCRdb's copy, which holds only in-frame ones; the method was immunoSEQ multiplex PCR. The sample has approximately 580,000 clones, around 78% seen once; the top ten hold 0.01% to 0.015%. The data were also submitted as part of a second study, on human thymus T cells.

Sequences were obtained from thymocytes. This TCR was sampled from a boy under two years old with a congenital heart defect.

The CDR3 here is CASSHPRDSVRRPYNEQFF. CDR3 in DNA: TGTGCCAGCAGCCATCCCCGAGACTCGGTTAGGAGACCCTACAATGAGCAGTTCTTC. J is TRBJ2-1 and V is TRBV9; D gene uncertain. Germline CDR1 and CDR2: SGDLS and YYNGEE. V was pared by 4 bases and J by 2 bases, with 25 bases between. The CDR3 length is 19 residues.